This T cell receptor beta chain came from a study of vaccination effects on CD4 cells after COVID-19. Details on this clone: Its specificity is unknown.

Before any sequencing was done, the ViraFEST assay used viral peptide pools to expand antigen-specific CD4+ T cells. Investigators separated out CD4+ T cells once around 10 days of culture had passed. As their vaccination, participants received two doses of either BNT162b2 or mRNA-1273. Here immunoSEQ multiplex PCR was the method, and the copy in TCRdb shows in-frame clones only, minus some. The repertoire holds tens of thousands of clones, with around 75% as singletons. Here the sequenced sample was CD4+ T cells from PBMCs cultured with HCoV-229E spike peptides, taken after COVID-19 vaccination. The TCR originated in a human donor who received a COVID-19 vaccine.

The CDR3 loop reads CASSYSVISNQPQHF. The CDR3, as DNA: TGTGCCAGCAGTTACTCAGTTATTAGCAATCAGCCCCAGCATTTT. This sequence joins TRBV6-5 and TRBJ1-5; D remains ambiguous. There are 15 residues in the CDR3. Between the trimmed V and J ends, which lost 0 bases and 0 bases, there was a span of 6 bases. Germline CDR1 reads MNHEY; CDR2 reads SVGAGI.